These T cell receptor beta chains were read from a single sample in a study of blood T cell repertoires in COVID-19. Data came from immunoSEQ multiplex PCR; TCRdb stores just in-frame clones and leaves some out. The sample consists of about 97,000 clones, around nine tenths of them appearing once. Sequenced input: peripheral blood. These receptors were taken from a human donor in a cohort sampled during active COVID-19. CDR3s include the opening cysteine and the closing phenylalanine or tryptophan. D genes are given only for firm matches. Not every row has a clone size; where given, it reads once, few, many or a size class.

CDR3	DNA	D	J	size	V
CAWKDSDQGEQYF	TGTGCCTGGAAGGACAGCGATCAGGGCGAGCAGTACTTC	NA	TRBJ2-7	NA	TRBV30
CSVESQGAYGYTF	TGCAGCGTTGAATCTCAGGGCGCCTATGGCTACACCTTC	NA	TRBJ1-2	NA	TRBV29-1
CASSQNRGTVPTDTQYF	TGTGCCAGCAGCCAAAATCGGGGGACAGTTCCCACAGATACGCAGTATTTT	NA	TRBJ2-3	NA	TRBV4-2
CASSLGEGIAYGYTF	TGTGCCAGCAGCTTAGGGGAGGGGATTGCCTATGGCTACACCTTC	NA	TRBJ1-2	NA	TRBV7-9
CASSRTENYGYTF	TGTGCCAGCAGTCGTACAGAGAACTATGGCTACACCTTC	NA	TRBJ1-2	NA	TRBV12-3/TRBV12-4
CASSDNHRLAEYNEQFF	TGTGCCAGCAGCGACAACCATCGACTAGCAGAATACAATGAGCAGTTCTTC	TRBD2	TRBJ2-1	NA	TRBV9
CASMGQMNTEAFF	TGCGCCAGCATGGGACAGATGAACACTGAAGCTTTCTTT	TRBD1	TRBJ1-1	NA	TRBV5-1
CASSFGTGYNQPQHF	TGTGCCAGCAGCTTTGGGACAGGGTACAATCAGCCCCAGCATTTT	TRBD1	TRBJ1-5	NA	TRBV13
CASSPPSLYEQYF	TGTGCCAGCTCACCACCGAGTCTCTACGAGCAGTACTTC	NA	TRBJ2-7	NA	TRBV18
CASSVSDSGHKNIQYF	TGTGCCAGCAGCGTATCTGATAGCGGGCATAAAAACATTCAGTACTTC	TRBD2	TRBJ2-4	NA	TRBV9
CASSLVAGALEQYF	TGTGCCAGCAGCTTGGTAGCGGGAGCGCTCGAGCAGTACTTC	TRBD2	TRBJ2-7	NA	TRBV5-6
CASRYGGASSNQPQHF	TGTGCCAGCAGGTACGGCGGGGCCTCTAGCAATCAGCCCCAGCATTTT	NA	TRBJ1-5	few	TRBV6-5
CASSMTGANSYEQYF	TGTGCCAGCAGCATGACAGGGGCCAACTCCTACGAGCAGTACTTC	TRBD1	TRBJ2-7	NA	TRBV7-2